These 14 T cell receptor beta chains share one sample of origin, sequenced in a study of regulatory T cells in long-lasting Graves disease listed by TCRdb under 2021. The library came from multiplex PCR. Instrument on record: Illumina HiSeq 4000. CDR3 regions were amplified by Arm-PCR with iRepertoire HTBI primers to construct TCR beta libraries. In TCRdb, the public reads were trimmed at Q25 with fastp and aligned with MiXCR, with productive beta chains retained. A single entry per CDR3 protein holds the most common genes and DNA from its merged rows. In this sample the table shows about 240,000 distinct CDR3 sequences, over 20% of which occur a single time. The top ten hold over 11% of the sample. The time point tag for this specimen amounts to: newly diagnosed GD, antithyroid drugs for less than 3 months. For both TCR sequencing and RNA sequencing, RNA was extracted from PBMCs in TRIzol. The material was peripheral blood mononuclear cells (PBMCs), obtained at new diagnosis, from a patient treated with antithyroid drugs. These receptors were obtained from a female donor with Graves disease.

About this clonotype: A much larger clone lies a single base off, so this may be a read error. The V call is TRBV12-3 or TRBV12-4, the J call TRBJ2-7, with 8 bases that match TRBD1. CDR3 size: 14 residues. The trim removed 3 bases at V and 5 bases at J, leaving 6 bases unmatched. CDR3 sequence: CASSLMMTGDEQYF. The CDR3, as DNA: TGTGCCAGCAGTTTGATGATGACAGGGGACGAGCAGTACTTC.

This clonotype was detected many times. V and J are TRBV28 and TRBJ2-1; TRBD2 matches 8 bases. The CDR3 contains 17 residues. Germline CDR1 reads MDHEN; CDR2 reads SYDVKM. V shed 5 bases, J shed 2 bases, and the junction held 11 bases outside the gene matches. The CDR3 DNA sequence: TGTGCCAGCAGTCCCTCGGGGGCAGCGGGAGCCTACAATGAGCAGTTCTTC. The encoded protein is CASSPSGAAGAYNEQFF. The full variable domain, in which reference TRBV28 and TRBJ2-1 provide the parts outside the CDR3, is DVKVTQSSRYLVKRTGEKVFLECVQDMDHENMFWYRQDPGLGLRLIYFSYDVKMKEKGDIPEGYSVSREKKERFSLILESASTNQTSMYLCASSPSGAAGAYNEQFFGPGTRLTVL.

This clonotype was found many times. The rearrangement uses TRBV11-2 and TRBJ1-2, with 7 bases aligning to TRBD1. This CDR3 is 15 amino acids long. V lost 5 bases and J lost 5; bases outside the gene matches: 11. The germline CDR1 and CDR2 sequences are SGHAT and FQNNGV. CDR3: CASSDRQGRGYGYTF. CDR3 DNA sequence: TGTGCCAGCAGCGACAGACAGGGCCGTGGGTATGGCTACACCTTC.

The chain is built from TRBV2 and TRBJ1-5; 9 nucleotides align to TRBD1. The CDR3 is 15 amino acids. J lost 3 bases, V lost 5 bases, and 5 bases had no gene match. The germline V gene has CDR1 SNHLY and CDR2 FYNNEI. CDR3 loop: CASSPTGGNNQPQHF. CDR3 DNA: TGTGCCAGCAGTCCCACAGGGGGCAACAATCAGCCCCAGCATTTT.

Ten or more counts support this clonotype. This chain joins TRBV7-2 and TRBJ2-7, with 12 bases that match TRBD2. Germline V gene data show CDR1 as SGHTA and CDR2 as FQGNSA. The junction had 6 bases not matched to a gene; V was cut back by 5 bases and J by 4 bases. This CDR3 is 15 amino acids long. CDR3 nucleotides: TGTGCCAGCAGCATCTCTAGCGGGGGGGTATACGAGCAGTACTTC. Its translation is CASSISSGGVYEQYF.

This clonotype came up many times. The CDR3 DNA reads as TGCAGTGCTAGATCGGCGGCGAATTCACCCCTCCACTTT. Its protein product is CSARSAANSPLHF. The J gene is TRBJ1-6, the V gene TRBV20-1; unclear D gene. This CDR3 contains 13 residues. CDR1 is DFQATT, CDR2 SNEGSKA, per germline (reference sequence). Trimming removed 2 bases from V and 7 bases from J, with 9 bases in between.

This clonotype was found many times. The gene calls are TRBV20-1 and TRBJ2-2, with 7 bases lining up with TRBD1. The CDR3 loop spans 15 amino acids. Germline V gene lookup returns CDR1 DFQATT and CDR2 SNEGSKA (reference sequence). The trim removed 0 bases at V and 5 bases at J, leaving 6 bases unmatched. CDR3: CSARDRQGRTGELFF. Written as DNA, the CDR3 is TGCAGTGCTAGAGATCGACAGGGAAGGACCGGGGAGCTGTTTTTT.

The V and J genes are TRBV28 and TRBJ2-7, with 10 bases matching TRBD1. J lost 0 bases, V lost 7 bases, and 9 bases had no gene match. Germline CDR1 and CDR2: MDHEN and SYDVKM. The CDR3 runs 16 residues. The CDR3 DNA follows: TGTGCCAGCACCCTTTGGACAGGGGGGAGCTCCTACGAGCAGTACTTC. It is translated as CASTLWTGGSSYEQYF.

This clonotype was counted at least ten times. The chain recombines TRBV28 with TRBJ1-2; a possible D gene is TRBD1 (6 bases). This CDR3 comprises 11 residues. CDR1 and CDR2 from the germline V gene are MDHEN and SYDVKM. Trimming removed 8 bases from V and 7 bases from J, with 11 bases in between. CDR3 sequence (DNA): TGTGCCAGCGAGGGGGGCCCTGGCTACACCTTC. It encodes CASEGGPGYTF.

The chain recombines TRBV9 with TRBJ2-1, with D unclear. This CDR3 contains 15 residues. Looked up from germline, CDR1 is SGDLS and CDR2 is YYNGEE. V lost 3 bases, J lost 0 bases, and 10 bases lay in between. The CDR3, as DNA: TGTGCCAGCAGCGGGGTACTGAGCTCCTACAATGAGCAGTTCTTC. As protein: CASSGVLSSYNEQFF.

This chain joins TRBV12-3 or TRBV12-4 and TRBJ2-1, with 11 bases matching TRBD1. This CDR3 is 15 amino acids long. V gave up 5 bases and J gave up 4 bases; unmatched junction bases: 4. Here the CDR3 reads CASSDRDRGYNEQFF. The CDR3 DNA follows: TGTGCCAGCAGTGACCGGGACAGGGGGTACAATGAGCAGTTCTTC.

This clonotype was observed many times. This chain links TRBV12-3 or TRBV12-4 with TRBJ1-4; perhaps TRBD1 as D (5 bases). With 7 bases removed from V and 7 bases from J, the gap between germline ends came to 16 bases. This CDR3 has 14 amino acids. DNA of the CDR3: TGTGCCAGCAAGACCGGGACCCAGGCTGAAAAACTGTTTTTT. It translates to CASKTGTQAEKLFF.

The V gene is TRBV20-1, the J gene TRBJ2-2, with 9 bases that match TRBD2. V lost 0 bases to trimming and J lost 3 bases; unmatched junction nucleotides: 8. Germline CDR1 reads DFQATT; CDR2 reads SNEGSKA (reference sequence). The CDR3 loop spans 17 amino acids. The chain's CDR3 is CSARDRLAGSYTGELFF. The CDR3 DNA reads TGCAGTGCTAGAGATCGTCTAGCGGGAAGTTACACCGGGGAGCTGTTTTTT.

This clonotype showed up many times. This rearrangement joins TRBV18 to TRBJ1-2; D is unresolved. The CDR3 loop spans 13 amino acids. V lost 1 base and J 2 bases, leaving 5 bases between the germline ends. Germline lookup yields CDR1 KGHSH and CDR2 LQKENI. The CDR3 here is CASSPRDNYGYTF. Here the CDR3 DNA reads TGTGCCAGCTCACCACGAGACAACTATGGCTACACCTTC.